The source of this TCR beta chain is a study of breast tumors, draining lymph nodes, adjacent tissues. This clonotype occurred a few times. Its target is not known. MiXCR was run by TCRdb on the multiplex PCR reads, yielding one entry per CDR3 protein. The sample includes roughly 21,000 distinct CDR3 sequences, about 50% of them seen just once. There are 13 residues in the CDR3. J was trimmed by 9 bases and V by 4 bases; bases with no gene match: 1. CDR1 is WNHNN and CDR2 is SYGVQD in the germline V gene (reference sequence). Study-wide results and limits: Tumors had less TCR diversity than lymph nodes, more than nontumor tissue. The data were judged consistent with most tumor T cells coming from lymph node and expanding in tumor. Compared with basal-like, luminal-like tumors shared significantly more repertoire with nontumor tissue.

The sequencing input was breast tumor tissue. The V gene is TRBV10-1, the J gene TRBJ2-1; TRBD2 matches at 12 bases. The TCR sequence derives from a female donor with breast cancer. Some clones in this sample may be carry-over from other donors' samples. The CDR3: CASSGTSGTEQFF. The DNA of the CDR3 is TGCGCCAGCAGTGGGACTAGCGGGACTGAGCAGTTCTTC.